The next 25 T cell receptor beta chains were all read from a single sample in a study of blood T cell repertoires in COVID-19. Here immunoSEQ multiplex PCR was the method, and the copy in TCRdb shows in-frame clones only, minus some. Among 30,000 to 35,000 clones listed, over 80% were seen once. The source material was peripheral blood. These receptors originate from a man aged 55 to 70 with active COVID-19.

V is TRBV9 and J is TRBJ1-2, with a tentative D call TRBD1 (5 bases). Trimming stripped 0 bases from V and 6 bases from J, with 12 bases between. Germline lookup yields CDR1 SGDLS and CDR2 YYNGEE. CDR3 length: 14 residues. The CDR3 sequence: CASSVVGGVNGYTF. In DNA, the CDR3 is TGTGCCAGCAGCGTAGTAGGAGGGGTGAATGGCTACACCTTC.

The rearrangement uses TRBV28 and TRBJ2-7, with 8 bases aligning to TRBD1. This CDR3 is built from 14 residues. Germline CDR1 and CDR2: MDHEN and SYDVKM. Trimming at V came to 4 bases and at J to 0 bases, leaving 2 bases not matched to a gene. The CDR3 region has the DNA TGTGCCAGCAGTTCAGGGGGCTACTCCTACGAGCAGTACTTC. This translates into CASSSGGYSYEQYF.

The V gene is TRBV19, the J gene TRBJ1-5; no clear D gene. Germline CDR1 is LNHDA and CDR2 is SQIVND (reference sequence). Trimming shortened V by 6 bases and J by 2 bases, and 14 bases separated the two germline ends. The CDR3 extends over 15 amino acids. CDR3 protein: CASRAEGRGNQPQHF. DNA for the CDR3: TGTGCCAGTAGAGCGGAGGGAAGGGGCAATCAGCCCCAGCATTTT.

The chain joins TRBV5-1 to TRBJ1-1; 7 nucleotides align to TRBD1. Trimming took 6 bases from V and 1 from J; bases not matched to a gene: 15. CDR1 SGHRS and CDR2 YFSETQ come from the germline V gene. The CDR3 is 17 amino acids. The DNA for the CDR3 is TGCGCCAGCATGCGGGGACAGAACTTTTTTAGGAACACTGAAGCTTTCTTT. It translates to CASMRGQNFFRNTEAFF.

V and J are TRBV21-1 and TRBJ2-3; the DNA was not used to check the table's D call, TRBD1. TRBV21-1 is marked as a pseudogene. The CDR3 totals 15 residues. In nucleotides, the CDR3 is TGTGCCAGCAGCAAAGGGGACAGCTGCACAGATACGCAGTATTTT. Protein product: CASSKGDSCTDTQYF.

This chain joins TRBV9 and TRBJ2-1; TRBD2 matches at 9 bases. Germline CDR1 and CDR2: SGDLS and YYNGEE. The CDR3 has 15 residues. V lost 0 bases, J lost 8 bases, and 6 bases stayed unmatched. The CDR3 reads CASSVVSGSRDEQFF. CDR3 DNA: TGTGCCAGCAGCGTAGTTAGCGGGAGTAGGGATGAGCAGTTCTTC.

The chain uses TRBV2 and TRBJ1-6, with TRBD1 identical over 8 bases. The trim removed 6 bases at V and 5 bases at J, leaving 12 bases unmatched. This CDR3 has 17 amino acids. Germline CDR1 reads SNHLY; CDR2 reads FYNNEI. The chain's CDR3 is CASSRGREHSDNSPLHF. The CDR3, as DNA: TGTGCCAGCAGCAGGGGGCGCGAGCATTCGGATAATTCACCCCTCCACTTT.

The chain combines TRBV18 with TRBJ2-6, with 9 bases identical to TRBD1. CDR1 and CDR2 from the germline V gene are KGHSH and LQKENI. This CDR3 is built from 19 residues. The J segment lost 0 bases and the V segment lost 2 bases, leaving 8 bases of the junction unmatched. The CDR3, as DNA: TGTGCCAGCTCACCAGTATCCGGGACAGGGAGCTCTGGGGCCAACGTCCTGACTTTC. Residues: CASSPVSGTGSSGANVLTF.

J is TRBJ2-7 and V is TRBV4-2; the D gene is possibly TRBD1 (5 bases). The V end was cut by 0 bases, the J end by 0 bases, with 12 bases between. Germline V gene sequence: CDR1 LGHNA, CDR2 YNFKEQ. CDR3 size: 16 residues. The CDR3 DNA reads TGTGCCAGCAGCCAAGAGTGGGGCTCTAACTCCTACGAGCAGTACTTC. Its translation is CASSQEWGSNSYEQYF.

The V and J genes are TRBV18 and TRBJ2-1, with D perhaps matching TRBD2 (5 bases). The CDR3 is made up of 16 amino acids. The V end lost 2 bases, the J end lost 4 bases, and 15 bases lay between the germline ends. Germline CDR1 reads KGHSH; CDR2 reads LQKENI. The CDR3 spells CASSPSGVWNYNEQFF. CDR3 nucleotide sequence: TGTGCCAGCTCACCATCCGGGGTATGGAATTACAATGAGCAGTTCTTC.

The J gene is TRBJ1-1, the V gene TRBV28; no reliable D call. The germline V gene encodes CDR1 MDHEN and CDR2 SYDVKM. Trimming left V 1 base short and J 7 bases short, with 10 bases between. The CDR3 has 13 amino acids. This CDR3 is CASSLLGPIEAFF. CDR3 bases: TGTGCCAGCAGTTTATTGGGCCCTATTGAAGCTTTCTTT.

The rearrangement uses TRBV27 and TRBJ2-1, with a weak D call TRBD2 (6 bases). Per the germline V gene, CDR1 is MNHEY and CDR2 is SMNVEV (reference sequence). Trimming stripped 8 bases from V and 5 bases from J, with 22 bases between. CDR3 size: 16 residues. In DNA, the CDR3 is TGTGCCAGCCGGTGGCTGACTTCGGGACTTAACAATGAGCAGTTCTTC. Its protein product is CASRWLTSGLNNEQFF.

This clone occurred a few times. CDR3 nucleotides: TGTGCCAGCAGCCCATCCGGGTACGAGCAGTACTTC. Its protein is CASSPSGYEQYF. The chain is built from TRBV7-9 and TRBJ2-7; D uncertain. CDR3 length equals 12 residues. The V and J ends lost 5 bases and 4 bases respectively, with 9 bases between them. Germline V gene sequence: CDR1 SEHNR, CDR2 FQNEAQ (reference sequence).

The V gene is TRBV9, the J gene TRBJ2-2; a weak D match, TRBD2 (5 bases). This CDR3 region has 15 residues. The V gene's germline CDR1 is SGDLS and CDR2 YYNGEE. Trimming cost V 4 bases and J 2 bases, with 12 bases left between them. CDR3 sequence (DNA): TGTGCCAGCAGCACTAGGAGTCAAAACACCGGGGAGCTGTTTTTT. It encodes CASSTRSQNTGELFF.

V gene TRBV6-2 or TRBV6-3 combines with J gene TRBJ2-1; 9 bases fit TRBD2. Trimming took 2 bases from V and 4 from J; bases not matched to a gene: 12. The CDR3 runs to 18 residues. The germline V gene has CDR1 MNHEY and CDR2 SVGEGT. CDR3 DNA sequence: TGTGCCAGCAGTTACACGACTTTAGCGGGAGCCCTATACAATGAGCAGTTCTTC. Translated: CASSYTTLAGALYNEQFF.

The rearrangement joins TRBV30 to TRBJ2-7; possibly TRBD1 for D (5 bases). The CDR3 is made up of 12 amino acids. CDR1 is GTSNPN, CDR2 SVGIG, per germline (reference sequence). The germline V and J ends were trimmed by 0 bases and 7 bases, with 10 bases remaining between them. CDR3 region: CAWSVWTSEQYF. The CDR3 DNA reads TGTGCCTGGAGTGTCTGGACATCTGAGCAGTACTTC. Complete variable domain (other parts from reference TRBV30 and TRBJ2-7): SQTIHQWPATLVQPVGSPLSLECTVEGTSNPNLYWYRQAAGRGLQLLFYSVGIGQISSEVPQNLSASRPQDRQFILSSKKLLLSDSGFYLCAWSVWTSEQYFGPGTRLTVT.

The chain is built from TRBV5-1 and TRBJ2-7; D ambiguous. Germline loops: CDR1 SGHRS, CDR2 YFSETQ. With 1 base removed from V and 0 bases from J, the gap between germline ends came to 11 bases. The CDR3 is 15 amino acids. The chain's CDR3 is CASSLSISISYEQYF. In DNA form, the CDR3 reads TGCGCCAGCAGCTTGTCGATCAGTATCTCCTACGAGCAGTACTTC.

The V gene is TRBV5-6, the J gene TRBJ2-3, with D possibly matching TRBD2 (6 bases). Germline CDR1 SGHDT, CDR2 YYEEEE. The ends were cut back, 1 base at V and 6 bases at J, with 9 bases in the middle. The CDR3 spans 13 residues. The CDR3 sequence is CASSLRGADTQYF. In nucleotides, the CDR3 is TGTGCCAGCAGCTTGCGCGGGGCGGATACGCAGTATTTT. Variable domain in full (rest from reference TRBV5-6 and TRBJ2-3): DAGVTQSPTHLIKTRGQQVTLRCSPKSGHDTVSWYQQALGQGPQFIFQYYEEEERQRGNFPDRFSGHQFPNYSSELNVNALLLGDSALYLCASSLRGADTQYFGPGTRLTVL.

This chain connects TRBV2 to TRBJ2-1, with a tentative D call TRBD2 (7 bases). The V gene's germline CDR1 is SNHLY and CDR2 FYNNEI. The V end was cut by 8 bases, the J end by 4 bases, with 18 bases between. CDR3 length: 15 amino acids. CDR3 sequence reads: CASGQTSSPYNEQFF. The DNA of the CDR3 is TGTGCCAGCGGACAGACTAGCTCACCTTACAATGAGCAGTTCTTC.

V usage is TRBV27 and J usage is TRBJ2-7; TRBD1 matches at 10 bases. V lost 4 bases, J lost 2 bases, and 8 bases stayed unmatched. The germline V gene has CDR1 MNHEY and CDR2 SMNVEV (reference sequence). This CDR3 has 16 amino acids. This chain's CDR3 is CASSSPRDRGTYEQYF. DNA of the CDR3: TGTGCCAGCAGTTCCCCCCGGGACAGGGGTACCTACGAGCAGTACTTC.

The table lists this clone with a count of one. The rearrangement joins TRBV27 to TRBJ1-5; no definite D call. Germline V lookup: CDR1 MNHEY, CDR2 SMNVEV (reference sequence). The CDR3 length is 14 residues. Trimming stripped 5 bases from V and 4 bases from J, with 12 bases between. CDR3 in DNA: TGTGCCAGCAGTCTCCGTCCGGGGAATCAGCCCCAGCATTTT. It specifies CASSLRPGNQPQHF.

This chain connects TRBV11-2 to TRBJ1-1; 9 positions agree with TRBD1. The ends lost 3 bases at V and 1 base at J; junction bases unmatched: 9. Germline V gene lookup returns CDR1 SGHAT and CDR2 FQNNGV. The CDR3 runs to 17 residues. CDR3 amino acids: CASSLVDRGARNTEAFF. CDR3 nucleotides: TGTGCCAGCAGCTTGGTCGACAGGGGGGCCCGGAACACTGAAGCTTTCTTT.

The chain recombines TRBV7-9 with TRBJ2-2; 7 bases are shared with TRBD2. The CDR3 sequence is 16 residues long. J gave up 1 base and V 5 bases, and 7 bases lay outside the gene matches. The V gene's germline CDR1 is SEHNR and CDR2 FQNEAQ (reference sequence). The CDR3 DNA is TGTGCCAGCAGCCCGTCGACTAGCCTGAACACCGGGGAGCTGTTTTTT. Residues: CASSPSTSLNTGELFF.

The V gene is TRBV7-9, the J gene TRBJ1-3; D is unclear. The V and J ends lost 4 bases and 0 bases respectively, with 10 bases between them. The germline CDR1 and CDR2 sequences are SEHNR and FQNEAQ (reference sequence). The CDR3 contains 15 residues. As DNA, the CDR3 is TGTGCCAGCAGCTCCCGAGGTAACTCTGGAAACACCATATATTTT. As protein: CASSSRGNSGNTIYF. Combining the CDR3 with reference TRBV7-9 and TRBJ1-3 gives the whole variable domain DTGVSQNPRHKITKRGQNVTFRCDPISEHNRLYWYRQTLGQGPEFLTYFQNEAQLEKSRLLSDRFSAERPKGSFSTLEIQRTEQGDSAMYLCASSSRGNSGNTIYFGEGSWLTVV.

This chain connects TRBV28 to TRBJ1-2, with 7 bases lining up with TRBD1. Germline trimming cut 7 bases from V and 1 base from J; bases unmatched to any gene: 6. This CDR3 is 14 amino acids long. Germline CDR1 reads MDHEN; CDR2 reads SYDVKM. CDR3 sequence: CASNLQGFNYGYTF. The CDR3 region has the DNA TGTGCCAGCAACTTACAGGGGTTTAACTATGGCTACACCTTC.